A selection of T cell receptor beta chains follows, all from one sample in a study of identical twins. TCRdb used MiXCR to reprocess the 5' RACE reads, holding one entry per CDR3 protein. The repertoire holds 310,000 or so distinct CDR3 sequences, with 8% to 9.5% as singletons. The same sample was also used in a study of yellow fever vaccine responses in identical twins.

The sample was CD8+ T cells sorted from blood. Source of these receptors: a woman between 18 and 29 years old in good health. The CDR3 runs from the conserved cysteine through the conserved F or W. D genes are given only for firm matches. A row's size may be missing; if present it is once, few, many or a size class.

TRBJ2-7 TRBD1 many TRBV29-1 TGCAGCGTTGCGCGGGACAGGGGGAGTTACGAGCAGTACTTC CSVARDRGSYEQYF
TRBJ2-1 NA few TRBV5-6 TGTGCCAGCAGCGTTACTATGAGTTCTTACAATGAGCAGTTCTTC CASSVTMSSYNEQFF
TRBJ1-1 NA NA TRBV12-3/TRBV12-4 TGTGCCAGCAGTTTCGAGAGAAACACTGAAGCTTTCTTT CASSFERNTEAFF
TRBJ2-1 TRBD2 few TRBV7-2 TGTGCCAGCAGTCCCAGCGGGGGGGCTCACAATGAGCAGTTCTTC CASSPSGGAHNEQFF
TRBJ1-5 NA many TRBV19 TGTGCCAGTACCCAGTGGAGGGACCAGATCAATCAGCCCCAGCATTTT CASTQWRDQINQPQHF
TRBJ2-1 TRBD1 few TRBV28 TGTGCCAGCAGTTTAGGGGACAGGGGCTATGAGCAGTTCTTC CASSLGDRGYEQFF
TRBJ2-1 TRBD2 few TRBV6-2/TRBV6-3 TGTGCCAGCAGTTACCGGACTAGCGGGCCTTTCTACAATGAGCAGTTCTTC CASSYRTSGPFYNEQFF
TRBJ2-7 NA many TRBV29-1 TGCAGCGTTCTAGAACGGCCCTACGAGCAGTACTTC CSVLERPYEQYF
TRBJ2-3 NA NA TRBV7-9 TGTGCCAGCAGCTTCGCGGGATTTTCTGATACGCAGTATTTT CASSFAGFSDTQYF
TRBJ2-1 TRBD2 few TRBV19 TGTGCCAGTAGTAAACTAGCGGGAAGCTCCTACAATGAGCAGTTCTTC CASSKLAGSSYNEQFF
TRBJ2-3 NA few TRBV7-2 TGTGCCATTTTACAGGTTCATACGCAGTATTTT CAILQVHTQYF
TRBJ1-3 NA many TRBV12-3/TRBV12-4 TGTGCCAGCAGTTTGCCCGAGGGAACTGGAAACACCATATATTTT CASSLPEGTGNTIYF
TRBJ2-7 NA many TRBV5-6 TGTGCCAGCAGCTTGGGACGAAGCTCCTACGAGCAGTACTTC CASSLGRSSYEQYF
TRBJ2-7 TRBD2 NA TRBV20-1 TGCTGTGCTAGAACTGAAACTAGCGGGAGGATTAACGAGCAGTACTTC CCARTETSGRINEQYF
TRBJ1-5 TRBD1 many TRBV20-1 TGCAGTGCTAGGGGACAGGGGGCGGATAGTCAGCCCCAGCATTTT CSARGQGADSQPQHF
TRBJ2-1 NA NA TRBV29-1 TGCAGCGGCAGGGGTATCGAAGAGACCCAGTTCTTC CSGRGIEETQFF
TRBJ2-1 TRBD1 many TRBV11-2 TGTGCCAGCAGCTCTCTACAGGGGTCCAACTACAATGAGCAGTTCTTC CASSSLQGSNYNEQFF
TRBJ1-5 NA few TRBV28 TGTGCCAGCAGGTTACAGCTCGATCAGCCCCAGCATTTT CASRLQLDQPQHF
TRBJ2-7 NA many TRBV5-1 TGCGCCAGCAGCTTGATCGGTTCCTACGAGCAGTACTTC CASSLIGSYEQYF
TRBJ2-5 TRBD2 many TRBV9 TGTGCCAGCAGCGTCGCGGGGGTTCAAGAGACCCAGTACTTC CASSVAGVQETQYF
TRBJ2-7 NA few TRBV11-2 TGTGCCAGCAGGGCAGGGGCAACCGAGCAGTACTTC CASRAGATEQYF
TRBJ1-1 TRBD1 few TRBV29-1 TGCAGCGTTGTAATACAGGGGGTATTCACTGAAGCTTTCTTT CSVVIQGVFTEAFF
TRBJ2-7 NA NA TRBV7-8 TGTGCCAGCAGCCCTCCGGGCGGGCGGGGCGAGCAGTACTTC CASSPPGGRGEQYF
TRBJ2-1 TRBD2 many TRBV4-1 TGCGCCAGCAGCCAAGAATCCGGACTAGGATCGAATGAGCAGTTCTTC CASSQESGLGSNEQFF
TRBJ2-7 NA NA TRBV7-8 TGTGCCAGCAGCTTAGCTGGCAGTACCCTATACGAGCAGTACTTC CASSLAGSTLYEQYF
TRBJ2-1 TRBD2 NA TRBV27 TGTGCCAGCAGACGACCCGGGACTAGCGGCAATGAGCAGTTCTTC CASRRPGTSGNEQFF
TRBJ2-7 NA NA TRBV7-9 TGTGCCAGCACCACGCCGGGACACAGCTCCTACGAGCAGTACTTC CASTTPGHSSYEQYF
TRBJ2-2 NA NA TRBV6-1 TGTGCCAGCAGAGGTTCCCTAGCACCCGGGGAGCTGTTTTTT CASRGSLAPGELFF
TRBJ1-4 NA many TRBV12-3/TRBV12-4 TGTGCCAGCAGTTTACAGGGGGAAAAACTGTTTTTT CASSLQGEKLFF
TRBJ2-7 NA many TRBV7-2 TGTGCCAGCAGCTCAAACTCTCGGTACGAGCAGTACTTC CASSSNSRYEQYF
TRBJ1-5 NA few TRBV30 TGTGCCTGGAGTAGGGAGAATCAGCCCCAGCATTTT CAWSRENQPQHF
TRBJ2-1 NA many TRBV19 TGTGCCAGTAACGAGGGTCTGGGGAATGAGCAGTTCTTC CASNEGLGNEQFF
TRBJ2-2 NA NA TRBV11-3 TGTGCCAGCAGCCTCAGGGTAATCACCGGGGAGCTGTTTTTT CASSLRVITGELFF
TRBJ2-7 NA few TRBV29-1 TGCAGCGTTGAACATGGCAGGTCCTACGAGCAGTACTTC CSVEHGRSYEQYF
TRBJ2-1 NA many TRBV18 TGTGCCAGCTCACCAGCGGATGACTACAATGAGCAGTTCTTC CASSPADDYNEQFF
TRBJ2-1 NA many TRBV24-1 TGTGCCACCAGTGATATGAACGATGAGCAGTTCTTC CATSDMNDEQFF
TRBJ2-2 NA many TRBV2 TGTGCCAGCAGTGAAGTAGCCGGGGTGATTAGCACCGGGGAGCTGTTTTTT CASSEVAGVISTGELFF
TRBJ2-3 TRBD1 few TRBV28 TGTGCCAGCAGACCCACCCGCCGGACAGGGGGCACAGATACGCAGTATTTT CASRPTRRTGGTDTQYF
TRBJ2-6 NA few TRBV4-3 TGCGCCAGCAGCCAGGCTTGGGGGACTGGGGCCAACGTCCTGACTTTC CASSQAWGTGANVLTF
TRBJ1-1 NA few TRBV20-1 TGCAGTGCTAGAGGTATCGCTTTCTTT CSARGIAFF
TRBJ1-1 NA few TRBV12-3/TRBV12-4 TGTGCCAGCAACCCGGGTACTGCGGGGGCGCGAGGTACTGAAGCTTTCTTT CASNPGTAGARGTEAFF
TRBJ2-2 TRBD1 many TRBV7-8 TGTGCCAGCGGTAGCCCCCGGGACAGGGGAACCGGGGAGCTGTTTTTT CASGSPRDRGTGELFF
TRBJ1-1 NA many TRBV6-6 TGTGCCAGCGCCCCAATCTCTACTGAAGCTTTCTTT CASAPISTEAFF
TRBJ2-5 NA few TRBV11-2 TGTGCCAGCAGCTTACAACCCGTGGACTGGAAAGAGACCCAGTACTTC CASSLQPVDWKETQYF
TRBJ2-7 TRBD2 few TRBV20-1 TGCAGTGCTAGAGGTAGCGGGAGCTCCTACGAGCAGTACTTC CSARGSGSSYEQYF
TRBJ2-3 NA many TRBV15 TGTGCCACCAGCCCTATCGGTGGTACTAGCACAGATACGCAGTATTTT CATSPIGGTSTDTQYF
TRBJ2-7 NA NA TRBV4-1 TGCGCCAGCAGCCAAGAGCTCAGGGAGAGTTACGAGCAGTACTTC CASSQELRESYEQYF
TRBJ2-1 TRBD2 few TRBV14 TGTGCCAGCAGCGGGACTAGCGGGGGTTTATATGAGCAGTTCTTC CASSGTSGGLYEQFF
TRBJ2-7 NA few TRBV27 TGTGCCAGCAGTCTCACTAGTGCGGCTCTGTACGAGCAGTACTTC CASSLTSAALYEQYF
TRBJ2-7 NA few TRBV28 TGTGCCAGCAGCTTGGGGGTCTTTAACGAGCAGTACTTC CASSLGVFNEQYF
TRBJ2-7 NA many TRBV7-8 TGTGCCAGCAGCGTACTCGGGACCTACGAGCAGTACTTC CASSVLGTYEQYF
TRBJ2-7 NA few TRBV27 TGTGCCAGCAGTTTAAGCTCGATCACAGGGCCCCACGAGCAGTACTTC CASSLSSITGPHEQYF
TRBJ1-2 NA many TRBV21-1 TGTGCCAGGAGGGCCCCGGGACAGACGAATGGCTACACCTTC CARRAPGQTNGYTF
TRBJ2-1 TRBD1 NA TRBV3-1 TGTGCCAGCAGCCTCCGAACAGGGGACCCGACTCGAATGGTCTTC CASSLRTGDPTRMVF
TRBJ1-5 TRBD1 few TRBV20-1 TGCAGTGCCGCCCACGGACAGGGACGGGATCAGCCCCAGCATTTT CSAAHGQGRDQPQHF
TRBJ1-1 NA NA TRBV20-1 TGCAGTGCTAGAGATCTGGGGAACACTGAAGCTTTCTTT CSARDLGNTEAFF
TRBJ2-7 TRBD2 NA TRBV7-2 TGTGCCAGCAGCTACCTAGCGGAGGGCTACGAGCAGTACTTC CASSYLAEGYEQYF
TRBJ2-7 NA few TRBV11-2 TGTGCCAGCAGCTTATGGGGGGGCCGGTACGAGCAGTACTTC CASSLWGGRYEQYF
TRBJ2-7 TRBD2 few TRBV7-2 TGTGCCAGCAGCTTCGAGCGGGGGACCTACGAGCAGTACTTC CASSFERGTYEQYF
TRBJ1-2 NA NA TRBV21-1 TGCCCGATGAGAAAGGGACGGGCGGAGAATGGCTACACCTTC CPMRKGRAENGYTF